Listed below are T cell receptor beta chains from one sample, sequenced in a study of T cell responses to AZD1222 COVID-19 vaccine. Profiling relied on immunoSEQ multiplex PCR, and the TCRdb table lists in-frame clones only, not all of them. The table lists fewer than 150,000 clones, roughly 90% of them singletons. Sequenced here: peripheral blood, sampled on day 0 of AZD1222 vaccination. The receptors stem from an adult in good health. Each CDR3 is given without its conserved first and last residue. The listing skips clone size in some rows; elsewhere it reads once, few, many or a size class.

v_call: TRBV7-2
clone_size: .
cdr3_aa: ASSPHDPRATGELF

v_call: TRBV20-1
clone_size: .
cdr3_aa: SASETGDQPQH

v_call: TRBV5-1
clone_size: .
cdr3_aa: ASSLAPGVGGNTIY

v_call: TRBV7-9
clone_size: .
cdr3_aa: ASTGGIRGTDTQY

v_call: TRBV28
clone_size: .
cdr3_aa: ASRPGLASLEQF

v_call: TRBV29-1
clone_size: .
cdr3_aa: SVWGSTGNTIY

v_call: TRBV10-2
clone_size: .
cdr3_aa: ASSETRRTGSYEQY

v_call: TRBV9
clone_size: .
cdr3_aa: ASASEGYSPLH

v_call: TRBV12-5
clone_size: once
cdr3_aa: ASGLEPGQGLVEQY

v_call: TRBV6-5
clone_size: .
cdr3_aa: ASGTAINEKLF

v_call: TRBV3-1/TRBV3-2
clone_size: .
cdr3_aa: ASSQDVRSTDTQY

v_call: TRBV6-5
clone_size: .
cdr3_aa: ASSYLPRNYGYT

v_call: TRBV28
clone_size: once
cdr3_aa: ASSGGLAGNEQF

v_call: TRBV7-7
clone_size: .
cdr3_aa: ASSLHLDSYEQY

v_call: TRBV6-5
clone_size: few
cdr3_aa: ASSYHDSNTEAF

v_call: TRBV7-9
clone_size: .
cdr3_aa: ASSLNPNEKLF

v_call: TRBV19
clone_size: .
cdr3_aa: ASSITLGAQGEQY

v_call: TRBV5-1
clone_size: .
cdr3_aa: ASSLTSGRALGNEQF

v_call: TRBV11-2
clone_size: .
cdr3_aa: ASSLGGYGYT

v_call: TRBV27
clone_size: .
cdr3_aa: ASSLQDRGYEQY

v_call: TRBV11-2
clone_size: .
cdr3_aa: ASSLMGYSNQPQH

v_call: TRBV29-1
clone_size: .
cdr3_aa: SAGRGGSYNEQF

v_call: TRBV20-1
clone_size: .
cdr3_aa: SASLDRGKETQY

v_call: TRBV5-1
clone_size: .
cdr3_aa: ASSGPGARNNEQF

v_call: TRBV18
clone_size: once
cdr3_aa: ASSPSLGTGELF

v_call: TRBV18
clone_size: .
cdr3_aa: ASSPSPTQPSPLH

v_call: TRBV7-2
clone_size: once
cdr3_aa: ASSRQGLYNSPLH

v_call: TRBV23-1
clone_size: .
cdr3_aa: ASRDTDYEQY

v_call: TRBV11-2
clone_size: .
cdr3_aa: ASSLGHRVVSPLH